The T cell receptor (beta chain) under discussion was sequenced for a study of T cell repertoires in cytomegalovirus infection (dated by TCRdb to between 2017 and 2020). At the level of the whole study: The peptide stimulations were aimed at well-studied HLA-B-restricted epitopes as well as recently identified HLA-C-restricted CMV epitopes, whose presentation resists viral immunomodulation. Because public TCR beta signatures pointed to carriage of CMV infection together with the matching HLA type, the HLA type of each donor mattered for the analysis. Paper-wide results and their limitations: The ex vivo response was dominated by HLA-C-restricted CMV-specific TCR beta clonotypes, which also provided the single most frequent clonotype in two of eight donors. Cumulative frequency of public TCR beta family members discriminated carriers of CMV infection plus the relevant HLA type in this cohort and an independent roughly 340-donor cohort.

Sequencing was performed on an Illumina HiSeq 1500. Using fastp at Q25 and MiXCR, TCRdb reprocessed the public reads and kept productive beta chains. Rows with one shared CDR3 protein collapse into an entry with the most common genes and DNA. This sample lists about 830,000 distinct CDR3 sequences; approximately 29% were detected once. Over 10% of the sample is held by the ten biggest clonotypes. This clonotype was observed a few times. Its antigen specificity is not known. No base quality values were provided; no much bigger clone lies one nucleotide off. Sample treatment or condition, as interpreted from the label and publication: in vitro stimulation with specific CMV peptide epitopes to enrich CMV-specific T cells. The receptor's source is a human donor in good health (CMV status not recorded). Some clones in this sample may be carry-over from other donors' samples. This material consisted of cultured CD8+ T cells from PBMCs, taken from culture after CMV antigen stimulation.

The DNA sequence is given as TGCAGTGCTCCAGGGCGCGGCTATGGCTACACCTTC. Its protein product is CSAPGRGYGYTF. The chain uses TRBV20-1 and TRBJ1-2; a weak D assignment points to TRBD1 (5 bases agree). Reading the germline V gene (reference sequence) gives CDR1 DFQATT and CDR2 SNEGSKA. Trimming at the junction amounts to 5 bases on V and 4 bases on J, and the germline ends lie 11 bases apart. CDR3 length: 12 amino acids, cysteine to phenylalanine. The sequence is cut down to CDR3 DNA, 36 bases in frame from base 1.